Presented here are 14 T cell receptor beta chains from one specimen sequenced in a study of beta chain features in type 1 diabetes. Investigators reverse transcribed all isolated RNA, so they sequenced expressed TCRB transcripts. Only in-frame clones appear in the TCRdb table, and some are missing; sequencing was by immunoSEQ multiplex PCR. This table has hundreds of thousands of clones, about 14% appearing once. The sequenced sample was naive CD4+ T cells from blood. The receptors were gathered from a man in his late teens or twenties in good health.

V gene TRBV18 combines with J gene TRBJ1-2, with TRBD1 identical over 7 bases. Looked up from germline, CDR1 is KGHSH and CDR2 is LQKENI. The CDR3 length is 15 residues. Germline trimming cut 4 bases from V and 7 bases from J; bases unmatched to any gene: 12. The CDR3 region is CASSRILQGDGGYTF. In nucleotides, the CDR3 is TGTGCCAGCTCACGGATCCTCCAGGGGGATGGTGGCTACACCTTC.

This clone was seen a few times. The CDR3 is CASSLGRHNEQFF. CDR3 DNA sequence: TGTGCCAGCAGCTTGGGGAGGCACAATGAGCAGTTCTTC. V gene TRBV4-2 combines with J gene TRBJ2-1; D perhaps matches TRBD2 (6 bases). Trimming stripped 5 bases from V and 5 bases from J, with 10 bases between. This CDR3 spans 13 amino acids. Germline CDR1 reads LGHNA; CDR2 reads YNFKEQ.

The rearrangement joins TRBV5-4 to TRBJ2-1, with 7 bases matching TRBD1. Germline assignment: CDR1 SGHNT and CDR2 YYREEE (reference sequence). The junction had 11 bases not matched to a gene; V was cut back by 6 bases and J by 2 bases. The length of the CDR3 is 16 residues. This CDR3 reads CASINRGGSTYNEQFF. As DNA, the CDR3 is TGTGCCAGCATCAACAGGGGCGGGTCTACCTACAATGAGCAGTTCTTC.

V usage is TRBV5-1 and J usage is TRBJ2-5; D is unclear. Germline V gene data show CDR1 as SGHRS and CDR2 as YFSETQ. The CDR3 loop spans 12 amino acids. V shed 1 base and J shed 4 bases, with 5 bases lying between them. DNA for the CDR3: TGCGCCAGCAGCTTGCTCTCAGAGACCCAGTACTTC. Its protein is CASSLLSETQYF.

The rearrangement links TRBV9 to TRBJ1-3, with D unresolved. Germline V gene lookup returns CDR1 SGDLS and CDR2 YYNGEE. This CDR3 is built from 16 residues. V was shortened by 1 base and J by 1 base, with 12 bases between the two germline ends. The CDR3: CASSVTSGTSGNTIYF. Here the CDR3 DNA reads TGTGCCAGCAGCGTAACCTCGGGAACGTCTGGAAACACCATATATTTT.

CDR3 nucleotides: TGTGCCAGCAGACCGATGCTTGGGACTAGCGGGGTAAACGAGCAGTACTTC. This encodes CASRPMLGTSGVNEQYF. The rearrangement links TRBV28 to TRBJ2-7, with TRBD2 identical over 13 bases. With 6 bases clipped from V and 5 bases from J, the junction kept 13 bases outside the gene matches. Germline CDR1 MDHEN, CDR2 SYDVKM. The CDR3 contains 17 residues.

The V gene is TRBV12-5, the J gene TRBJ2-7; 8 nucleotides agree with TRBD1. Germline V gene data show CDR1 as LGHNT and CDR2 as FRNRAP. Losses at the gene ends were 3 bases for V and 0 bases for J; bases not matched to a gene: 4. The CDR3 totals 15 residues. The CDR3 DNA reads as TGTGCTAGTGGTTTCAAGGACAGGGTCTCCTACGAGCAGTACTTC. Protein sequence: CASGFKDRVSYEQYF.

This clone was seen more than once but under ten times. This chain joins TRBV2 and TRBJ2-5, with 7 bases matching TRBD2. Germline assignment: CDR1 SNHLY and CDR2 FYNNEI. The CDR3 runs to 13 residues. With 6 bases clipped from V and 4 bases from J, the junction kept 5 bases outside the gene matches. The CDR3 DNA sequence: TGTGCCAGCAGAATCAGGGAGGGAGAGACCCAGTACTTC. Its translation is CASRIREGETQYF.

This clone was seen at least ten times. The rearrangement uses TRBV4-3 and TRBJ2-1; the D gene is possibly TRBD2 (5 bases). CDR1 and CDR2 from the germline V gene are LGHNA and YSLEER. The CDR3 has 14 residues. Trimming stripped 3 bases from V and 5 bases from J, with 11 bases between. CDR3 loop: CASSQRPRDNEQFF. CDR3 DNA sequence: TGCGCCAGCAGCCAGAGACCGCGGGACAATGAGCAGTTCTTC.

This clone was counted between two and nine times. This chain links TRBV9 with TRBJ2-1; D not certain. The V gene lost 3 bases and the J gene lost 0 bases, with 16 bases spanning the gap. Germline CDR1 reads SGDLS; CDR2 reads YYNGEE. The CDR3 totals 17 residues. The DNA for the CDR3 is TGTGCCAGCAGCGAGAGGATCGGACCAAGCTCCTACAATGAGCAGTTCTTC. It translates to CASSERIGPSSYNEQFF.

A remark on this clone: The sample holds other DNA sequences that translate to the same CDR3. In DNA, the CDR3 is TGTGCCAGCTCACCGGCAGCCCAAGAGACCCAGTACTTC. It yields the protein CASSPAAQETQYF. This chain uses TRBV18 with TRBJ2-5; D unclear. CDR3 size: 13 residues. Trimming removed 3 bases at V and 1 base at J, with 6 bases between. Germline CDR1 reads KGHSH; CDR2 reads LQKENI.

The V gene is TRBV19, the J gene TRBJ1-1, with TRBD1 identical over 7 bases. J lost 2 bases, V lost 2 bases, and 5 bases had no gene match. The CDR3 is 15 amino acids. CDR1 and CDR2 (germline): LNHDA, SQIVND (reference sequence). CDR3 amino acids: CASSIPNRGNTEAFF. The CDR3 nucleotides are TGTGCCAGTAGTATACCGAACAGGGGAAACACTGAAGCTTTCTTT.

This clone was seen only a few times. Other nucleotide sequences in the sample specify the same CDR3. V usage is TRBV30 and J usage is TRBJ1-3; D call uncertain. V was cut by 0 bases and J by 0 bases, with 9 bases left in between. The germline gives CDR1 GTSNPN, CDR2 SVGIG (reference sequence). The CDR3 is 15 amino acids. DNA of the CDR3: TGTGCCTGGAGTGTCCGGGGATACTCTGGAAACACCATATATTTT. Amino acid sequence: CAWSVRGYSGNTIYF.

V is TRBV27 and J is TRBJ2-3, with D perhaps TRBD1 (6 bases). CDR3 length: 17 residues. Germline assignment: CDR1 MNHEY and CDR2 SMNVEV (reference sequence). Trimming left V 2 bases short and J 0 bases short, with 15 bases between. The CDR3 DNA sequence: TGTGCCAGCAGTTTAAGGGGGAGAGCCAAAAGCACAGATACGCAGTATTTT. It specifies CASSLRGRAKSTDTQYF.